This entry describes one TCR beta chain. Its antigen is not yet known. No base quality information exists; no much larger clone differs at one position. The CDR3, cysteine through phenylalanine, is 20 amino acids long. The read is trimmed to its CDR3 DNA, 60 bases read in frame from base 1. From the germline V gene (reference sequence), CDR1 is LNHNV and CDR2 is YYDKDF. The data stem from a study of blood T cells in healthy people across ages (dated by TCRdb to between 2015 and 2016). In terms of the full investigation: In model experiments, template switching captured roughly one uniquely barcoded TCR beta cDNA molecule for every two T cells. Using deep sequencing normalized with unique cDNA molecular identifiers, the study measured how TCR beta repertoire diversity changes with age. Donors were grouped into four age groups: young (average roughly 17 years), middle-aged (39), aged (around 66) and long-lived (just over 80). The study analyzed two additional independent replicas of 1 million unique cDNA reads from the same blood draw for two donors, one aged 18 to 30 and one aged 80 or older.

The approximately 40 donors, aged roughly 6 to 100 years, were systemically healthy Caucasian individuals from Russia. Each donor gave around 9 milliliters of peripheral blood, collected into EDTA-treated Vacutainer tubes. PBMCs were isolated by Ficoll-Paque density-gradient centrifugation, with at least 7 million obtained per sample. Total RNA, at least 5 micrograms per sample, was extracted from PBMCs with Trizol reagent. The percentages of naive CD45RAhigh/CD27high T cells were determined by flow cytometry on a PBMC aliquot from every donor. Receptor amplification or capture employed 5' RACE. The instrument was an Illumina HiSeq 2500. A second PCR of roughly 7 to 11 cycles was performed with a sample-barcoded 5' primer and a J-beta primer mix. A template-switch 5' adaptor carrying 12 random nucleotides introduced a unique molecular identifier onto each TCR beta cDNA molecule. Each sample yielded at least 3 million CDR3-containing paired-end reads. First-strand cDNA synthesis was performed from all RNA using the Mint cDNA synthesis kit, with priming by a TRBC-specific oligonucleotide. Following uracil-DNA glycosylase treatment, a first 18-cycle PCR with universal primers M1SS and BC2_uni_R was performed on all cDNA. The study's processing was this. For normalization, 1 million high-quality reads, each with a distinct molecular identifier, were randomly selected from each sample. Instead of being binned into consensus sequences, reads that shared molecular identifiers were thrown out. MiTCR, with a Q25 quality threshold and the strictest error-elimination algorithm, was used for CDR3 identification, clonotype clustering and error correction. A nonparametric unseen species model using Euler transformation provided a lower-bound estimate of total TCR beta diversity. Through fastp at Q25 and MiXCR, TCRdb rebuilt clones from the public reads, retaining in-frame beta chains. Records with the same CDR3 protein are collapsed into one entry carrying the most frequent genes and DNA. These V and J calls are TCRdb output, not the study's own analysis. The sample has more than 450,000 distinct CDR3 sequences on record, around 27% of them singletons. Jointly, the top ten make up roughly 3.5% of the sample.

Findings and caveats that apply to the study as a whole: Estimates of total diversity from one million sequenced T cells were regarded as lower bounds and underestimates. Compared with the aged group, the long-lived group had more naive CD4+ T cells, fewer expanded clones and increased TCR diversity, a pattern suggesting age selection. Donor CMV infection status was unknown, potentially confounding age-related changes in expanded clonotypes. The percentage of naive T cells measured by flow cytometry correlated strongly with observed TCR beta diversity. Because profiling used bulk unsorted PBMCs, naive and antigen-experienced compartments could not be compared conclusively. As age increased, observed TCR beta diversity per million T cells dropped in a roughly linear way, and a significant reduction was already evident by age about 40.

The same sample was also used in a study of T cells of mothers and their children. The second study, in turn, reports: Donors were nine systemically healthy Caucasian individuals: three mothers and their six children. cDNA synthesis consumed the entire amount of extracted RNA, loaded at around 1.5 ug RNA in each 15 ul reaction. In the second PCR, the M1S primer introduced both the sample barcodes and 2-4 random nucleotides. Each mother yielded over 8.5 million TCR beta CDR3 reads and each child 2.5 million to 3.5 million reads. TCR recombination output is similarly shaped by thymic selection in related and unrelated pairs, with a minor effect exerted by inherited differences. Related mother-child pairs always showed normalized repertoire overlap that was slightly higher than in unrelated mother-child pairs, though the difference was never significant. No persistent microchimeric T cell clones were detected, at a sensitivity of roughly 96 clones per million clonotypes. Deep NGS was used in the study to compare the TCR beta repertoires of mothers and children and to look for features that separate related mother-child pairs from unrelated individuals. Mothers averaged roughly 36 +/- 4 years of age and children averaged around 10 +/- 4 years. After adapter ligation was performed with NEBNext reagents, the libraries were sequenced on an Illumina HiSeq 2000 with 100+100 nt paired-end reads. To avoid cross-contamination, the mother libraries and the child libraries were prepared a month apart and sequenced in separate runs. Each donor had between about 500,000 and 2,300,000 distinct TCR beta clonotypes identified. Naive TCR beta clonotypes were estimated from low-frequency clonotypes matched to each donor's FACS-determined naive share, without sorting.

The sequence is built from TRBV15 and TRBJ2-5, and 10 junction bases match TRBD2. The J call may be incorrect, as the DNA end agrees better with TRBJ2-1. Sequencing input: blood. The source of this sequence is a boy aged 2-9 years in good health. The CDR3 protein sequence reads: CATSRAGELAGLPWGNEQFF. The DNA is TGTGCCACCAGCAGAGCGGGCGAACTAGCGGGATTACCCTGGGGTAATGAGCAGTTCTTC.